This TCR beta chain was recovered during a study of T cell changes during pregnancy in multiple sclerosis. CDR3 length equals 12 residues. CDR1 and CDR2 from the germline V gene are SQVTM and ANQGSEA. V lost 5 bases and J lost 6; bases outside the gene matches: 6. The table came from immunoSEQ multiplex PCR; TCRdb's copy has only in-frame clones and leaves some out. The data contain under 65,000 clones, more than 75% of them singletons. V and J are TRBV29-1 and TRBJ1-2, with TRBD1 identical over 7 bases. The sequence was obtained from a female donor in good health, enrolled as a control in a pregnancy study. The specimen comprised peripheral blood, sampled in the first trimester of pregnancy. The CDR3 protein is CSVKGTVDGYTF. In DNA form, the CDR3 reads TGCAGCGTTAAAGGGACAGTGGATGGCTACACCTTC.